The source of this T cell receptor (beta chain) is a study of blood T cell repertoires in COVID-19 (dated by TCRdb to 2019 to 2021). Regarding the study in general: Collaborator samples came from the United States, Italy and Spain and covered acute and convalescent phases of COVID-19. The samples were drawn from two sources: the first 160 participants of the ongoing ImmuneRACE study, and approximately 1,300 subjects contributed by 6 global collaborators. Where HLA class I and class II types were available, the types were taken from metadata supplied by the sample provider, not from assay-based typing. Subjects who had been exposed to COVID-19, were actively infected with it, or had recovered from it provided the deeply sampled blood TCRbeta repertoires that made up the dataset. The repertoires were released in a freely available public database intended as a resource for research on the immune response to SARS-CoV-2. The sample metadata nearly always contained a de-identified subject ID, COVID-19 status, age in years and sex. The material from the prospective study consisted of cDNA or gDNA derived from T cells, B-cell-depleted T cells, or PBMCs.

Enrolling through a virtual design, the prospective study's participants ranged in age from about 18 to 89 years and lived across about two dozen United States geographic areas. In the prospective study, cohorts were assigned on the basis of participant-reported clinical history obtained from a screening survey and a study questionnaire. Recovered participants in ImmuneRACE Cohort 3 were defined by two consecutive negative NP/OP PCR tests, clearance by a healthcare professional, or resolution of symptoms. In the prospective study, whole blood, serum and a nasopharyngeal or oropharyngeal swab were collected from each participant by mobile phlebotomists. Additional blood draws and questionnaires over an approximately 2-month period could optionally be provided by prospective study participants. Before DNA extraction, blood samples from the prospective study were shipped at room temperature or frozen.

With regard to this clone: The antigen it recognizes is unknown. Within one base of it there is no much larger clone, and no base qualities were kept.

TCRbeta CDR3 regions were amplified from genomic DNA using the immunoSEQ Assay, a bias-controlled multiplex PCR. The original methods were these. The number of nucleated cells in each sample was estimated by amplification of reference gene primers within the assay. Sequence reads were collapsed and filtered to measure the absolute abundance of every unique TCRbeta CDR3 rearrangement. For each sample, productive Simpson clonality was calculated as the square root of Simpson's diversity index over productive rearrangements. Here the immuneACCESS table is served through TCRdb, limited to in-frame sequences with V and J called. Missing clones are a known gap in these copies; in checked studies unresolved V genes cover under half, and the rest lacks a known reason. That table supplies the V and J calls and clone size; D and trimming were determined from the DNA. This sample lists 300,000 or so clones; more than 75% were detected once. Of the sample, approximately 0.93% falls within the top ten clones.

Summary of the overall study and its limitations: Clinical and demographic metadata were provided uncurated, with the amount varying by source and participant.

Taken from cysteine to phenylalanine, the CDR3 has 14 residues. Just CDR3 DNA is preserved here, 42 bases in frame from base 1. At the junction V is shortened by 1 base and J by 7 bases, with 8 bases in between. The CDR1 and CDR2 encoded by the germline V gene (reference sequence) are LGHDT and YNNKEL. The receptor was derived from a woman in her 30s who had recovered from COVID-19. The sequenced sample was PBMCs or T cells enriched from blood (not recorded which). The sequence joins TRBV3-1 (or the pseudogene TRBV3-2) to TRBJ1-6; the D gene cannot be named for sure. The CDR3 in this case is CASSQVSGNSPLHF. The DNA sequence is given as TGTGCCAGCAGCCAAGTTTCGGGGAATTCACCCCTCCACTTT.